This TCR beta chain was obtained from a study of post-analysis software for immune sequencing data. Study-wide results and limits: Samples sharing a preparation batch grouped tightly together when assessed by F measure. Normalized Chao1 diversity was significantly lower in multiple sclerosis patients than in controls.

Libraries were made from TCR beta cDNA, and they carried unique molecular identifiers. TCRdb reprocessed the PCR reads via MiXCR and lists one record per CDR3 protein. The sample includes 350,000 to 450,000 distinct CDR3 sequences, roughly 35% of them seen just once. The table lists this clonotype with many counts. Its specificity is unknown. Germline and junction disagree at one end, which may indicate a read error. Material: blood. This TCR was recovered from a girl aged 5-17 years with multiple sclerosis.

Written as DNA, the CDR3 is TGCAGTGCTAGAGCTCCCGGGACTAGCATAGATACGCAGTATTTT. Its protein product is CSARAPGTSIDTQYF. The chain is built from TRBV20-1 and TRBJ2-3; 9 bases agree with TRBD2. CDR1 and CDR2 (germline): DFQATT, SNEGSKA (reference sequence). This CDR3 is 15 amino acids long.